One and the same sample provided the 25 T cell receptor beta chains below, sequenced in a study of circulating and synovial CD4+ cells in juvenile arthritis. The data were produced by immunoSEQ multiplex PCR, yet TCRdb's version contains in-frame clones alone and is incomplete. The profile shows about 32,000 clones, around 93% of them singletons. The sequenced sample consisted of CD4+ T cells from blood. The receptor source for this set is a human donor with juvenile idiopathic arthritis.

This clone has a single count. This chain uses TRBV4-1 with TRBJ2-7, with D perhaps matching TRBD2 (7 bases). CDR1 and CDR2 from the germline V gene are MGHRA and YSYEKL. CDR3 length: 14 residues. The ends were cut back, 1 base at V and 3 bases at J, with 10 bases in the middle. CDR3 in DNA: TGCGCCAGCAGCCAAGCGGGGGGCGTCTACGAGCAGTACTTC. Protein product: CASSQAGGVYEQYF.

V and J are TRBV7-2 and TRBJ1-4, with TRBD1 matching over 7 bases. CDR1 SGHTA and CDR2 FQGNSA come from the germline V gene. J was trimmed by 7 bases and V by 5 bases; bases with no gene match: 10. The CDR3 has 15 residues. The CDR3 sequence is CASSPRQGRGEKLFF. CDR3 DNA sequence: TGTGCCAGCAGCCCAAGACAGGGCCGGGGTGAAAAACTGTTTTTT.

The J gene is TRBJ2-1, the V gene TRBV27; D might be TRBD2 (5 bases). Germline CDR1 MNHEY, CDR2 SMNVEV (reference sequence). The V end was cut by 2 bases, the J end by 3 bases, with 14 bases between. This CDR3 is 16 amino acids long. DNA for the CDR3: TGTGCCAGCAGTTTAGTTTTCCGGACTCTCTACAATGAGCAGTTCTTC. Translated, it gives CASSLVFRTLYNEQFF.

The chain joins TRBV10-2 to TRBJ1-1; 9 bases align to TRBD1. The CDR3 contains 12 residues. V shed 6 bases, J shed 5 bases, and the junction held 1 base outside the gene matches. Germline V gene lookup returns CDR1 WSHSY and CDR2 SAAADI. CDR3 nucleotide sequence: TGCGCCAGCAGGGGACAGGGAACTGAAGCTTTCTTT. Its protein is CASRGQGTEAFF.

Only one count was recorded for this clone. This rearrangement joins TRBV4-1 to TRBJ1-3, with TRBD1 as a possible D gene (6 bases). The V gene's germline CDR1 is MGHRA and CDR2 YSYEKL. Trimming removed 0 bases from V and 0 bases from J, with 15 bases in between. The CDR3 contains 18 residues. In DNA form, the CDR3 reads TGCGCCAGCAGCCAAGAACGGGGGCGGGGGGGCTCTGGAAACACCATATATTTT. Translation gives CASSQERGRGGSGNTIYF.

This chain connects TRBV7-6 to TRBJ1-3; D is perhaps TRBD1 (5 bases). V lost 5 bases to trimming and J lost 0 bases, with 14 bases between them. The CDR3 extends over 16 amino acids. Germline CDR1 and CDR2: SGHVS and FNYEAQ. For the CDR3, the DNA is TGTGCCAGCAGCCCGGCGGGCGGGACCTCTGGAAACACCATATATTTT. It specifies CASSPAGGTSGNTIYF.

The rearrangement joins TRBV19 to TRBJ1-1; D possibly corresponds to TRBD1 (5 bases). Deletions cut 7 bases from V and 1 base from J, with 22 bases between. The CDR3 contains 17 residues. Germline V lookup: CDR1 LNHDA, CDR2 SQIVND (reference sequence). This CDR3 is CASTPWTGGTPNTEAFF. The CDR3 DNA reads as TGTGCCAGTACCCCATGGACCGGAGGGACGCCGAACACTGAAGCTTTCTTT.

V is TRBV28 and J is TRBJ1-4; 9 bases are a match to TRBD1. CDR1 and CDR2 from the germline V gene are MDHEN and SYDVKM. The CDR3 contains 14 residues. V was clipped by 4 bases and J by 6 bases; unmatched bases: 3. The CDR3 DNA reads as TGTGCCAGCAGTTCCGGGACAGGGCATGAAAAACTGTTTTTT. It yields the protein CASSSGTGHEKLFF.

This clone showed up just once. V is TRBV6-4 and J is TRBJ2-1, with D possibly being TRBD1 (6 bases). CDR1 and CDR2 from the germline V gene are MRHNA and SNTAGT. The CDR3 consists of 14 residues. With 4 bases removed from V and 6 bases from J, the gap between germline ends came to 13 bases. In DNA form, the CDR3 reads TGTGCCAGCAGTGTCGACTGGGGGCCCAATGAGCAGTTCTTC. Translation: CASSVDWGPNEQFF.

The chain has TRBV19 and TRBJ2-3; D not certain. V was cut by 2 bases and J by 1 base, with 16 bases left in between. The CDR3 has 17 amino acids. CDR1 is LNHDA, CDR2 SQIVND, per germline (reference sequence). The CDR3 DNA is TGTGCCAGTAGTATATTAGTCACCAACCGCCGCACAGATACGCAGTATTTT. This codes for CASSILVTNRRTDTQYF.

The V call is TRBV2, the J call TRBJ2-5, with TRBD1 as a possible D gene (5 bases). The V and J ends lost 7 bases and 5 bases respectively, with 8 bases between them. In germline, CDR1 is SNHLY, CDR2 FYNNEI. The CDR3 has 11 amino acids. The chain's CDR3 is CASKTEETQYF. CDR3 bases: TGTGCCAGCAAGACAGAGGAGACCCAGTACTTC.

V usage is TRBV11-1 and J usage is TRBJ1-2, with unresolved D. The CDR3 length is 13 residues. V was shortened by 2 bases and J by 8 bases, with 12 bases between the two germline ends. Germline CDR1 and CDR2: SGHAT and FQDESV (reference sequence). In DNA form, the CDR3 reads TGTGCCAGCAGCTTAAACGGTAGAGGCGGCTACACCTTC. Protein sequence: CASSLNGRGGYTF.

The rearrangement links TRBV7-3 to TRBJ2-2; 10 bases align to TRBD1. Germline V gene lookup returns CDR1 SGHTA and CDR2 FQGTGA. With V trimmed by 6 bases and J by 7 bases, 8 bases remained unmatched. The length of the CDR3 is 15 residues. CDR3 nucleotides: TGTGCCAGCAGTAATAGACAGGGGGCCGGCGGGGAGCTGTTTTTT. Translated, it gives CASSNRQGAGGELFF.

The chain couples TRBV7-2 to TRBJ2-1; 7 bases are a match to TRBD2. The CDR3 totals 16 residues. V gave up 5 bases and J gave up 7 bases; unmatched junction bases: 14. Germline V gene sequence: CDR1 SGHTA, CDR2 FQGNSA. The CDR3 loop reads CASSRWGDYPRNEQFF. As DNA, the CDR3 is TGTGCCAGCAGCAGGTGGGGGGACTACCCTCGTAATGAGCAGTTCTTC.

This clone was seen a single time. V and J are TRBV5-4 and TRBJ1-3, with 8 bases aligning to TRBD1. The CDR3 runs 14 residues. Germline V lookup: CDR1 SGHNT, CDR2 YYREEE (reference sequence). V lost 4 bases and J lost 7; bases outside the gene matches: 7. DNA for the CDR3: TGTGCCAGCAGCCGACAGGGGATGCGGAACACCATATATTTT. Translated, it gives CASSRQGMRNTIYF.

The DNA for the CDR3 is TGTGCCAGCAGTTTGGCACAGGGGTATGGCTACACCTTC. The encoded protein is CASSLAQGYGYTF. J is TRBJ1-2 and V is TRBV28, with 7 positions matching TRBD1. The CDR3 runs to 13 residues. The V segment lost 3 bases and the J segment 5 bases; nucleotides outside the gene matches: 3. Germline lookup yields CDR1 MDHEN and CDR2 SYDVKM.

The V and J genes are TRBV27 and TRBJ2-3; 7 nucleotides agree with TRBD1. The trim removed 3 bases at V and 7 bases at J, leaving 4 bases unmatched. Germline CDR1 and CDR2: MNHEY and SMNVEV (reference sequence). The CDR3 runs to 13 residues. CDR3 sequence (DNA): TGTGCCAGCAGTTTCCGACAGGGATATACGCAGTATTTT. Its translation is CASSFRQGYTQYF.

The chain is built from TRBV5-6 and TRBJ1-2; D remains ambiguous. V lost 2 bases to trimming and J lost 4 bases, with 12 bases between them. This CDR3 has 14 residues. Germline assignment: CDR1 SGHDT and CDR2 YYEEEE. The CDR3 DNA reads TGTGCCAGCAGCTTTTTTGGGGAGAGCTATGGCTACACCTTC. Its protein is CASSFFGESYGYTF.

This clone was observed once. J is TRBJ1-2 and V is TRBV19, with TRBD1 identical over 9 bases. CDR3 length: 13 residues. After removal of 2 bases from V and 6 bases from J, the junction contained 1 base not matched to a gene. Germline values: CDR1 LNHDA, CDR2 SQIVND (reference sequence). The CDR3 loop reads CASSIRDRDGYTF. CDR3 in DNA: TGTGCCAGTAGTATACGGGACAGGGATGGCTACACCTTC.

The chain recombines TRBV19 with TRBJ1-5, with unresolved D. Looked up from germline, CDR1 is LNHDA and CDR2 is SQIVND (reference sequence). Deletions cut 10 bases from V and 4 bases from J, with 17 bases between. The CDR3 sequence is 14 residues long. The CDR3 DNA follows: TGTGCCACCCTGGGCTACGATGTTAATCAGCCCCAGCATTTT. Residues: CATLGYDVNQPQHF.

The chain has TRBV6-1 and TRBJ2-2; D gene ambiguous. Trimming pared 10 bases from V and 6 bases from J, leaving 15 bases between. This CDR3 comprises 13 residues. Germline CDR1 and CDR2: MNHNS and SASEGT. The CDR3 here is CATCSRLPGELFF. CDR3 in DNA: TGTGCCACCTGCTCCAGACTCCCCGGGGAGCTGTTTTTT.

The chain combines TRBV5-6 with TRBJ2-7, with D maybe TRBD2 (6 bases). CDR3 length: 14 amino acids. Trimming took 4 bases from V and 2 from J, leaving 13 bases between them. The germline V gene encodes CDR1 SGHDT and CDR2 YYEEEE. CDR3 sequence: CASSRGVVPYEQYF. CDR3 coding DNA: TGTGCCAGCAGCCGCGGGGTGGTGCCCTACGAGCAGTACTTC.

CDR3 DNA: TGCAGTGCTAGCCGGGTGGAGACCCAGTACTTC. Protein sequence: CSASRVETQYF. The gene calls are TRBV20-1 and TRBJ2-5; D is undetermined. This CDR3 is built from 11 residues. The ends were cut back, 3 bases at V and 5 bases at J, with 7 bases in the middle. Germline V gene lookup returns CDR1 DFQATT and CDR2 SNEGSKA (reference sequence).

The rearrangement uses TRBV28 and TRBJ1-2; D unresolved. V lost 6 bases and J 4 bases, leaving 9 bases between the germline ends. Germline lookup yields CDR1 MDHEN and CDR2 SYDVKM. This CDR3 contains 12 residues. CDR3 sequence (DNA): TGTGCCAGCAGGCTCTCTATCTATGGCTACACCTTC. It codes for CASRLSIYGYTF.

The rearrangement links TRBV6-5 to TRBJ1-5, with D unresolved. The ends were cut back, 7 bases at V and 2 bases at J, with 15 bases in the middle. CDR3 size: 15 residues. CDR1 and CDR2 from the germline V gene are MNHEY and SVGAGI. The CDR3 spells CASTPRGEGNQPQHF. DNA of the CDR3: TGTGCCAGCACCCCCCGCGGTGAGGGCAATCAGCCCCAGCATTTT.